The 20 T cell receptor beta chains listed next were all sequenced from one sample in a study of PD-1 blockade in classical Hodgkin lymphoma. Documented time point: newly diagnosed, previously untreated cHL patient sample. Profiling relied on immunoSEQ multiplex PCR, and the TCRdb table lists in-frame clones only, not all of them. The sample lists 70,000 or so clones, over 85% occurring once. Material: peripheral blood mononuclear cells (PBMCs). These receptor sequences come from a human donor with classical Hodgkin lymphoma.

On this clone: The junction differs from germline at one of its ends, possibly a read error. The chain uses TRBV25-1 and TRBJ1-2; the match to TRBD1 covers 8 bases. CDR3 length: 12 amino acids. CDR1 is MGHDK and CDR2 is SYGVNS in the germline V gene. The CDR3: CASSAESRGPEF. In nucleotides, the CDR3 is TGTGCCAGCAGCGCCGAGAGCAGGGGGCCGGAGTTC.

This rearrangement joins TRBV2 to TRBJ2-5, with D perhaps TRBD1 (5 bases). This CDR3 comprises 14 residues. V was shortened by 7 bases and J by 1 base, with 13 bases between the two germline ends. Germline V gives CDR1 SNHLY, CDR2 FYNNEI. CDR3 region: CASMVRAGQETQYF. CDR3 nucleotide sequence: TGTGCCAGCATGGTCAGGGCCGGCCAAGAGACCCAGTACTTC. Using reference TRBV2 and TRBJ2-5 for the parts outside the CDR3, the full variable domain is EPEVTQTPSHQVTQMGQEVILRCVPISNHLYFYWYRQILGQKVEFLVSFYNNEISEKSEIFDDQFSVERPDGSNFTLKIRSTKLEDSAMYFCASMVRAGQETQYFGPGTRLLVL.

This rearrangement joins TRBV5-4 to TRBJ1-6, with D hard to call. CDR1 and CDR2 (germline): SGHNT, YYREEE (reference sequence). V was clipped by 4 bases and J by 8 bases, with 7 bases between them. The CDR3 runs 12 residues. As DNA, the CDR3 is TGTGCCAGCAGCGTTGGGGATTCACCCCTCCACTTT. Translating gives CASSVGDSPLHF.

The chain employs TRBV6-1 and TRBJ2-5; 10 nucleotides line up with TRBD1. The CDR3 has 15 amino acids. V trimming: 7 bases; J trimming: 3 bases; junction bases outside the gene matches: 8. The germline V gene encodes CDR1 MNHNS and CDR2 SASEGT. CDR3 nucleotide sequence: TGTGCCAGCACCCTGGGACAGGGGTGGGAAGAGACCCAGTACTTC. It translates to CASTLGQGWEETQYF.

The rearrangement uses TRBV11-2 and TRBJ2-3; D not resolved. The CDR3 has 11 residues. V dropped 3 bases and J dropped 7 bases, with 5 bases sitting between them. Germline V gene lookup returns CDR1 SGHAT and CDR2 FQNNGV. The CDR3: CASSFYNTQYF. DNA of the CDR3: TGTGCCAGCAGCTTTTATAATACGCAGTATTTT.

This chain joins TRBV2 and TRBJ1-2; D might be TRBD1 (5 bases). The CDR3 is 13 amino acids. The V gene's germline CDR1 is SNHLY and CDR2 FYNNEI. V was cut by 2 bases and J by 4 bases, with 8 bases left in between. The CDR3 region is CASSEQGSYGYTF. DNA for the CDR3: TGTGCCAGCAGTGAACAGGGAAGCTATGGCTACACCTTC. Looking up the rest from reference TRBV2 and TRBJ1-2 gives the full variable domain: EPEVTQTPSHQVTQMGQEVILRCVPISNHLYFYWYRQILGQKVEFLVSFYNNEISEKSEIFDDQFSVERPDGSNFTLKIRSTKLEDSAMYFCASSEQGSYGYTFGSGTRLTVV.

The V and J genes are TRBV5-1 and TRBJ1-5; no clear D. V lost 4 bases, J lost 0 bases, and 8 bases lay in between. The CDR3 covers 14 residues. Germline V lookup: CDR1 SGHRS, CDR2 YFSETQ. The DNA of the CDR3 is TGCGCCAGCAGCGCGGGAGATAGCAATCAGCCCCAGCATTTT. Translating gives CASSAGDSNQPQHF. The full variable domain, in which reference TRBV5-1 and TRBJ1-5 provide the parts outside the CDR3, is KAGVTQTPRYLIKTRGQQVTLSCSPISGHRSVSWYQQTPGQGLQFLFEYFSETQRNKGNFPGRFSGRQFSNSRSEMNVSTLELGDSALYLCASSAGDSNQPQHFGDGTRLSIL.

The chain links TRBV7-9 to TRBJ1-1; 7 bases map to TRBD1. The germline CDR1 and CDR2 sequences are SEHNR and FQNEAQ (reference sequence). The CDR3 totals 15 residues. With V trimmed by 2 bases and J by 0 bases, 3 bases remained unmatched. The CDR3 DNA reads TGTGCCAGCAGCTTACCACAGGGGATGAACACTGAAGCTTTCTTT. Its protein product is CASSLPQGMNTEAFF.

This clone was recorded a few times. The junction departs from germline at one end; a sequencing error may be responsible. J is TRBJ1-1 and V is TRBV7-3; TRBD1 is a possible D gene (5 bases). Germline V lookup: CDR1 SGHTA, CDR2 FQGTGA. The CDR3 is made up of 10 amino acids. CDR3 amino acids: CASSLTNRSF. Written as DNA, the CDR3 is TGTGCCAGCAGCTTAACTAACAGGTCCTTT.

The CDR3 is CANEVLTGDEQYF. The CDR3 region has the DNA TGTGCCAACGAAGTGTTGACAGGGGACGAGCAGTACTTC. J is TRBJ2-7 and V is TRBV2, with 8 bases lining up with TRBD1. The CDR3 is 13 amino acids. Germline loops: CDR1 SNHLY, CDR2 FYNNEI. Trimming at V came to 10 bases and at J to 5 bases, leaving 10 bases not matched to a gene.

The CDR3 loop is CASTTGYQETQYF. DNA for the CDR3: TGTGCCAGCACGACAGGGTACCAAGAGACCCAGTACTTC. The genes are TRBV6-1 and TRBJ2-5, with 7 bases aligning to TRBD1. Losses at the gene ends were 7 bases for V and 0 bases for J; bases not matched to a gene: 2. Germline V CDR1 and CDR2: MNHNS, SASEGT. The CDR3 runs 13 residues.

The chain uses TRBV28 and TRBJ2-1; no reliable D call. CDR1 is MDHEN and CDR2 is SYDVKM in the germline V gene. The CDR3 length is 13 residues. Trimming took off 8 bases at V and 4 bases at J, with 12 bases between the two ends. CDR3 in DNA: TGTGCCAGCGGGCGGAGAACTTACAATGAGCAGTTCTTC. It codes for CASGRRTYNEQFF.

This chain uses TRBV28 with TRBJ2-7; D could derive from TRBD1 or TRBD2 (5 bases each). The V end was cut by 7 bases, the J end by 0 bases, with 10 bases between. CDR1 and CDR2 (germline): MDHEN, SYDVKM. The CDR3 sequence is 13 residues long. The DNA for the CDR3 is TGTGCCAGCATCGGGGCAAGCTCCTACGAGCAGTACTTC. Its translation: CASIGASSYEQYF. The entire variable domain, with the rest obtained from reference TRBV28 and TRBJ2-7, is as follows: DVKVTQSSRYLVKRTGEKVFLECVQDMDHENMFWYRQDPGLGLRLIYFSYDVKMKEKGDIPEGYSVSREKKERFSLILESASTNQTSMYLCASIGASSYEQYFGPGTRLTVT.

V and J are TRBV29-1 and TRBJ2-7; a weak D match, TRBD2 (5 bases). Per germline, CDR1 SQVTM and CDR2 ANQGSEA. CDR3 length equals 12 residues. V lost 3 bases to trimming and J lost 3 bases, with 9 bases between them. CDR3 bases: TGCAGCGTTGAGCTAGCAGACTACGAGCAGTACTTC. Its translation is CSVELADYEQYF.

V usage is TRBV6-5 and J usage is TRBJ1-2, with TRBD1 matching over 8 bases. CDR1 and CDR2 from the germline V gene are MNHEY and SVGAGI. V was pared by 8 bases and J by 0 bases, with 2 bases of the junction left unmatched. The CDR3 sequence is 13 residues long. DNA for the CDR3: TGTGCCAGCTCGGACAGGGCTAACTATGGCTACACCTTC. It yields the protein CASSDRANYGYTF.

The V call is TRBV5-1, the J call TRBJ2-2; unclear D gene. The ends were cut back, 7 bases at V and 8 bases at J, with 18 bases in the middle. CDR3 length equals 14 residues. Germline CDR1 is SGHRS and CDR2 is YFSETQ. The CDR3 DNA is TGCGCCAGCGGCAGCGATGGCGTCGGAGGGGAGCTGTTTTTT. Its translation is CASGSDGVGGELFF.

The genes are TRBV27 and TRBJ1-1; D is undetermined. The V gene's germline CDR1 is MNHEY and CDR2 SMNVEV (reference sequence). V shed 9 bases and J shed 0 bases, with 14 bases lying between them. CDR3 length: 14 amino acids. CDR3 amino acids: CASRPDYMNTEAFF. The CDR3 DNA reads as TGTGCCAGTCGACCGGACTACATGAACACTGAAGCTTTCTTT.

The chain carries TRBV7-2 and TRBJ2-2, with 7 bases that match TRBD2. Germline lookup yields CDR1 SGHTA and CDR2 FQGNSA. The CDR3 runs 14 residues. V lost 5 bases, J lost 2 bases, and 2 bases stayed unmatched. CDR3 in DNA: TGTGCCAGCAGCCGGGACTACAACACCGGGGAGCTGTTTTTT. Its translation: CASSRDYNTGELFF.

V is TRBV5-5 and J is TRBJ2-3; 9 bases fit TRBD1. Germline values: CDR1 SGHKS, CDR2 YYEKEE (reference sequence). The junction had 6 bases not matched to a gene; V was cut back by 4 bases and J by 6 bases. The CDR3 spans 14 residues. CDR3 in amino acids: CASSLGTGLDTQYF. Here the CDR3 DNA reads TGTGCCAGCAGCCTTGGGACAGGGCTTGATACGCAGTATTTT.

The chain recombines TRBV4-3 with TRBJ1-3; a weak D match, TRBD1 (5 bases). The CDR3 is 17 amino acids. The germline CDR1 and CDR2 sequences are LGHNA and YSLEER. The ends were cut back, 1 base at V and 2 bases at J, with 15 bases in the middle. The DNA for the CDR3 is TGCGCCAGCAGCCAAGGGGGGGAAGGGTTGCCTGGAAACACCATATATTTT. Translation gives CASSQGGEGLPGNTIYF.